This T cell receptor (beta chain) appears in the sequencing data of a study of OX40 agonist ivuxolimab in advanced cancers. Study-wide background: In this cohort, patients received ivuxolimab, an agonistic anti-OX40 (CD134) antibody. Over 30% of patients had received prior checkpoint inhibitor therapy.

This table comes from immunoSEQ multiplex PCR, and its TCRdb copy is limited to in-frame clones, with some not included. The profile shows some 130,000 clones, about nine tenths of them singletons. To note about this clone: As yet, its antigen is unknown.

Broader study findings: The authors did not determine the antigen specificity of the expanded peripheral T cells.

V was shortened by 6 bases and J by 2 bases, with 8 bases between the two germline ends. The CDR3 consists of 12 residues. The germline CDR1 and CDR2 sequences are SNHLY and FYNNEI. No patient had autoimmune disease or received systemic immunosuppression. This receptor was obtained from an adult with an advanced solid tumor such as melanoma, head and neck, liver or kidney cancer. The input for sequencing was CD4+ or CD8+ T cells sorted from blood, taken in a trial of the OX40 agonist ivuxolimab. The rearrangement links TRBV2 to TRBJ2-7; D may correspond to TRBD1 or TRBD2 (5 bases each). CDR3 region: CASSRDPYEQYF. DNA of the CDR3: TGTGCCAGCAGCAGGGACCCCTACGAGCAGTACTTC.